Shown below are 3 T cell receptor beta chains from a single sample sequenced in a study of radiation and T cells in renal cell carcinoma. Sample time point: blood 4 weeks post-SBRT, at nephrectomy. The treatment: 15 Gy SBRT to primary tumor, nephrectomy 4 weeks later. The data were produced by immunoSEQ multiplex PCR, yet TCRdb's version contains in-frame clones alone and is incomplete. The sample contains roughly 58,000 clones, 70% to 80% of which appear only once. This specimen was blood, taken from a patient whose treatment included radiotherapy and nephrectomy. These receptors were collected from a man aged 60-69 years with renal cell carcinoma.

This chain connects TRBV4-1 to TRBJ2-5; perhaps TRBD1 as D (6 bases). Germline V gene data show CDR1 as MGHRA and CDR2 as YSYEKL. CDR3 length: 14 amino acids. V was shortened by 4 bases and J by 2 bases, with 11 bases between the two germline ends. CDR3 sequence: CASSRTGNQETQYF. CDR3 nucleotide sequence: TGCGCCAGCAGCCGTACAGGGAATCAAGAGACCCAGTACTTC.

The chain recombines TRBV5-1 with TRBJ2-5, with 8 bases fitting TRBD2. Germline CDR1 SGHRS, CDR2 YFSETQ. CDR3 length: 16 residues. Unmatched junction bases numbered 5, after V lost 0 bases and J lost 1 base. This CDR3 reads CASSLEAGGFQETQYF. As DNA, the CDR3 is TGCGCCAGCAGCTTGGAGGCGGGAGGTTTCCAAGAGACCCAGTACTTC.

The V gene is TRBV19, the J gene TRBJ1-2, with 8 positions matching TRBD1. The CDR3 length is 13 residues. Germline V gives CDR1 LNHDA, CDR2 SQIVND (reference sequence). The ends lost 2 bases at V and 8 bases at J; junction bases unmatched: 4. This CDR3 is CASSIQGAWGYTF. CDR3 sequence (DNA): TGTGCCAGTAGTATACAGGGGGCTTGGGGCTACACCTTC.